This T cell receptor (beta chain) was recovered during a study of identical twins. Study outcomes and limitations: Models predicted too little out-of-frame TCR alpha sharing in monozygotic twins. In cord blood, abundant beta clonotypes had fewer insertions; memory showed no trend.

A remark on this clonotype: Its antigen remains unknown.

TCRdb reanalysed the 5' RACE reads using MiXCR and keeps one entry per CDR3 protein. The top ten hold approximately 0.89% of the sample, which has 690,000 or so distinct CDR3 sequences, less than 10% seen once. No donor was unhealthy or non-Caucasian. There are 12 residues in the CDR3. Between the trimmed V and J ends, which lost 5 bases and 8 bases, there was a span of 12 bases. Germline V gene data show CDR1 as MNHEY and CDR2 as SVGAGI. These data were also filed under a second study, of yellow fever vaccine responses in identical twins. As reported in that work: Twin vaccine T cell responses reportedly seemed partly convergent, partly personalized.

Sequenced material: PBMCs. The source of this sequence is a woman aged 18-35 years in good health. The rearrangement uses TRBV6-5 and TRBJ1-1, with D tentatively TRBD1 (5 bases). For the CDR3, the DNA is TGTGCCAGCAGTAGGGACCCAGCGGAAGCTTTCTTT. Protein product: CASSRDPAEAFF.